The 12 T cell receptor beta chains below all came from one sample that was sequenced in a study of T-cell memory formation after mild COVID-19 (dated by TCRdb to the early 2020s). Library method: 5' RACE. Instrument on record: Illumina NovaSeq 6000. TCRdb applied fastp at Q25 and MiXCR to the public reads, then kept only in-frame beta chains. Every distinct CDR3 protein forms one entry, paired with its most common genes and DNA. The sample records more than 150,000 distinct CDR3 sequences, around a sixth of which are singletons. Clones ranked in the top ten supply roughly 3.9% of the sample. Sequencing used PBMCs or a T cell subset sorted from them (not recorded which). The receptor set was obtained from a man aged 18 to 35 who had mild COVID-19 (a few samples of this study predate the infection). The sample titles of this study are shuffled in the database, so cell type and time point are left out; the donor was told from shared clones.

The chain links TRBV28 to TRBJ2-1; 12 bases align to TRBD2. CDR3 length equals 19 residues. V shed 6 bases and J 0 bases; nucleotides not matched to a gene: 12. The germline V gene has CDR1 MDHEN and CDR2 SYDVKM. CDR3 sequence: CASSTIASSGGASYNEQFF. CDR3 nucleotides: TGTGCCAGCAGCACCATTGCTTCTAGCGGGGGGGCCTCCTACAATGAGCAGTTCTTC. Combining the CDR3 with reference TRBV28 and TRBJ2-1 gives the whole variable domain DVKVTQSSRYLVKRTGEKVFLECVQDMDHENMFWYRQDPGLGLRLIYFSYDVKMKEKGDIPEGYSVSREKKERFSLILESASTNQTSMYLCASSTIASSGGASYNEQFFGPGTRLTVL.

The rearrangement uses TRBV2 and TRBJ1-5; the D is unclear. V lost 3 bases and J lost 5, with 11 bases in between. The CDR3 consists of 14 residues. Germline V lookup: CDR1 SNHLY, CDR2 FYNNEI. The CDR3 bases are TGTGCCAGCAGTGACATAGGGATGGATCAGCCCCAGCATTTT. Its protein product is CASSDIGMDQPQHF.

V gene TRBV9 combines with J gene TRBJ2-7; the D gene is possibly TRBD1 (5 bases). The CDR3 sequence is 10 residues long. CDR1 and CDR2 (germline): SGDLS, YYNGEE. Deletions cut 6 bases from V and 12 bases from J, with 13 bases between. The DNA for the CDR3 is TGTGCCAGCACCCGCCAGGGTAGGTACGTC. Protein sequence: CASTRQGRYV.

This clonotype was picked up a small number of times. The rearrangement links TRBV7-9 to TRBJ1-5; the match to TRBD1 covers 8 bases. Germline lookup yields CDR1 SEHNR and CDR2 FQNEAQ (reference sequence). The CDR3 extends over 14 amino acids. With V trimmed by 6 bases and J by 9 bases, 10 bases remained unmatched. The CDR3 bases are TGTGCCAGCAGTCCCGGGACAGGTCTGAGGCCCCAGCATTTT. Protein: CASSPGTGLRPQHF.

In this sample, this clonotype turned up many times. The V gene is TRBV27, the J gene TRBJ2-3; TRBD1 matches 8 bases. This CDR3 spans 19 amino acids. Germline V lookup: CDR1 MNHEY, CDR2 SMNVEV (reference sequence). Trimming took 1 base from V and 4 from J; bases not matched to a gene: 16. For the CDR3, the DNA is TGTGCCAGCAGTTTATGGTCGGCTCGGGGACAGGTTATTTCAGATACGCAGTATTTT. This translates into CASSLWSARGQVISDTQYF.

This clonotype was seen a few times. The genes are TRBV12-3 or TRBV12-4 and TRBJ1-1, with D uncertain. The CDR3 consists of 12 residues. V was pared by 7 bases and J by 5 bases, with 11 bases between. CDR3 residues: CASTPRETEAFF. Written as DNA, the CDR3 is TGTGCCAGCACCCCTAGGGAAACTGAAGCTTTCTTT.

This clonotype showed up just a few times. The V call is TRBV12-3 or TRBV12-4, the J call TRBJ1-4; D is undetermined. The CDR3 has 13 amino acids. V was cut by 3 bases and J by 8 bases, with 10 bases left in between. Here the CDR3 reads CASSFLFGEKLFF. CDR3 in DNA: TGTGCCAGCAGTTTTCTCTTTGGAGAAAAACTGTTTTTT.

V is TRBV20-1 and J is TRBJ2-1; no clear D. There are 13 residues in the CDR3. Germline values: CDR1 DFQATT, CDR2 SNEGSKA (reference sequence). Between the trimmed V and J ends, which lost 1 base and 0 bases, there was a span of 4 bases. CDR3 protein: CSARGGSYNEQFF. CDR3 DNA: TGCAGTGCTAGAGGAGGCTCCTACAATGAGCAGTTCTTC.

This clonotype was observed a handful of times. The gene calls are TRBV27 and TRBJ2-3; TRBD2 agrees at 12 bases. This CDR3 has 15 amino acids. Germline V gene data show CDR1 as MNHEY and CDR2 as SMNVEV (reference sequence). The junction had 7 bases not matched to a gene; V was cut back by 5 bases and J by 7 bases. CDR3 sequence (DNA): TGTGCCAGCAGTCCGAGGACTAGCGGGGTCCATACGCAGTATTTT. It translates to CASSPRTSGVHTQYF.

The rearrangement uses TRBV7-2 and TRBJ2-1; 9 bases line up with TRBD2. The junction had 5 bases not matched to a gene; V was cut back by 5 bases and J by 6 bases. Germline lookup yields CDR1 SGHTA and CDR2 FQGNSA. The CDR3 extends over 14 amino acids. The chain's CDR3 is CASSVSGGGNEQFF. The CDR3 region has the DNA TGTGCCAGCAGCGTTAGCGGGGGCGGCAATGAGCAGTTCTTC.

The V gene is TRBV15, the J gene TRBJ2-5; possible D gene TRBD1, 5 bases. The CDR3 extends over 14 amino acids. Germline CDR1 LNHNV, CDR2 YYDKDF (reference sequence). Trimming removed 0 bases at V and 4 bases at J, with 9 bases between. The CDR3 sequence is CATSRDLGRETQYF. In DNA, the CDR3 is TGTGCCACCAGCAGAGATCTGGGGCGAGAGACCCAGTACTTC.

This clonotype was seen a few times. V gene TRBV6-2 or TRBV6-3 combines with J gene TRBJ2-7; D is unresolved. V was pared by 6 bases and J by 0 bases, with 15 bases between. The CDR3 loop spans 15 amino acids. In germline, CDR1 is MNHEY, CDR2 SVGEGT. CDR3 amino acids: CASRPVWAGSYEQYV. As DNA, the CDR3 is TGTGCCAGCAGACCCGTCTGGGCTGGCTCCTACGAGCAGTACGTC.